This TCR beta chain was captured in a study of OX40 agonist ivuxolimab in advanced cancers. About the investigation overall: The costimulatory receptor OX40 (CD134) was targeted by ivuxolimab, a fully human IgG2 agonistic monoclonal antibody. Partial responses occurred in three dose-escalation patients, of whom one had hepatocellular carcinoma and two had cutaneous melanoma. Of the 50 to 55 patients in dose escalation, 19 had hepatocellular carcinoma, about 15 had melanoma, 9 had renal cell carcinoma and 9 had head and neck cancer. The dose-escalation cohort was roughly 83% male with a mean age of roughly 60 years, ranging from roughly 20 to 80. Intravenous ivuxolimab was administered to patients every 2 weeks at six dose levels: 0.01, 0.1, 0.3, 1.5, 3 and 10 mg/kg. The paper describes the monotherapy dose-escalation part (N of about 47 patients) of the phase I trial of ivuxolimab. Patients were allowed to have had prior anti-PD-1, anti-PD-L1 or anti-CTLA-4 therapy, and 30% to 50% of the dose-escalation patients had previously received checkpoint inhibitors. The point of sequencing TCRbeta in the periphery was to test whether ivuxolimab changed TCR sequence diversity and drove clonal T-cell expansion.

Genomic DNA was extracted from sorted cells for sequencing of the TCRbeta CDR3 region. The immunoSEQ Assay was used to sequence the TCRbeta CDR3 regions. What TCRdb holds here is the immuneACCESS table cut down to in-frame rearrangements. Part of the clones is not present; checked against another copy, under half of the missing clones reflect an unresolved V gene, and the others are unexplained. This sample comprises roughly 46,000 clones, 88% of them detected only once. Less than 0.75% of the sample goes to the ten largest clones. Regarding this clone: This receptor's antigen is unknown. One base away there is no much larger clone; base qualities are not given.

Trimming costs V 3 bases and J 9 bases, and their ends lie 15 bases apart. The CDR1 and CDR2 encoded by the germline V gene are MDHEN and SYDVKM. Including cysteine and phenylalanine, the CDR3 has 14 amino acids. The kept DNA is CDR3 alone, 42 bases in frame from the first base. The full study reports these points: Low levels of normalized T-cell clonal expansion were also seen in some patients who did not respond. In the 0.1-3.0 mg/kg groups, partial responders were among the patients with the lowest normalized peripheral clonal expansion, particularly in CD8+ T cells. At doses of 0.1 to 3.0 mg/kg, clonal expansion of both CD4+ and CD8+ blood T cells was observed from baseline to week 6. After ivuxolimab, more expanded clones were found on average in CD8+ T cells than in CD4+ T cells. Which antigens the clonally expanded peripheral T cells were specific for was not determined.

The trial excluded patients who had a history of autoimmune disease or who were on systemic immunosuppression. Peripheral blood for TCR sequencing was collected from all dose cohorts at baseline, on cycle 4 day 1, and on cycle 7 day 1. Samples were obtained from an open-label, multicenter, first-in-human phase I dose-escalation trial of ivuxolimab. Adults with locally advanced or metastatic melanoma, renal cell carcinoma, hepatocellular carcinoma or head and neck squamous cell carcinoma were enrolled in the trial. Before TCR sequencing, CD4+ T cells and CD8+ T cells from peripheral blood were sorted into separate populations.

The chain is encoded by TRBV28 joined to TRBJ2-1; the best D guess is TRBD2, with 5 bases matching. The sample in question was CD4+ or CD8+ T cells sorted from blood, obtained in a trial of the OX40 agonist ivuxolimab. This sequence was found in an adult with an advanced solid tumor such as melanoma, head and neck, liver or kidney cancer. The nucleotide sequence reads TGTGCCAGCAGTTTTCCCGGGATGTACGGTGAGCAGTTCTTC. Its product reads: CASSFPGMYGEQFF.